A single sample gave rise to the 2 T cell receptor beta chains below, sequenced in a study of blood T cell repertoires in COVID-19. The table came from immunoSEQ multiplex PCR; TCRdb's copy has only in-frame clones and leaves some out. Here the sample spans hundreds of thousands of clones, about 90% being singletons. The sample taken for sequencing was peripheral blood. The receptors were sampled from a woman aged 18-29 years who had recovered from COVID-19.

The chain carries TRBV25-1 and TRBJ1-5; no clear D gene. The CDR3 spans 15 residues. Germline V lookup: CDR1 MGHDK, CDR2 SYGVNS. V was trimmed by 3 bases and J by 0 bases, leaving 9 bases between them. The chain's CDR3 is CASSDWQNSNQPQHF. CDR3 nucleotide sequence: TGTGCCAGCAGTGATTGGCAAAATAGCAATCAGCCCCAGCATTTT. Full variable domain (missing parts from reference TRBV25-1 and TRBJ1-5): EADIYQTPRYLVIGTGKKITLECSQTMGHDKMYWYQQDPGMELHLIHYSYGVNSTEKGDLSSESTVSRIRTEHFPLTLESARPSHTSQYLCASSDWQNSNQPQHFGDGTRLSIL.

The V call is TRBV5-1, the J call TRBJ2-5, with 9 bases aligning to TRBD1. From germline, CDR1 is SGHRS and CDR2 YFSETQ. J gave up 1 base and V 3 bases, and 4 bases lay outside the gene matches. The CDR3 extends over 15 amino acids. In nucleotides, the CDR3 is TGCGCCAGCAGCTGGGACAGGGTCTTCCAAGAGACCCAGTACTTC. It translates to CASSWDRVFQETQYF. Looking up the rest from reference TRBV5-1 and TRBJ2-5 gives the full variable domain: KAGVTQTPRYLIKTRGQQVTLSCSPISGHRSVSWYQQTPGQGLQFLFEYFSETQRNKGNFPGRFSGRQFSNSRSEMNVSTLELGDSALYLCASSWDRVFQETQYFGPGTRLLVL.